Given below is one T cell receptor beta chain in context. Its antigen is as yet unknown. This entry belongs to a study of graft-versus-host responses after intestinal transplantation. On the study more broadly: Multivisceral, liver-intestinal, or isolated intestinal transplants were given to recipients. Among the recipients, all got anti-thymocyte globulin induction and then tacrolimus and steroids for around 3 years.

Broader study findings: Recipient-marrow GvH clones were detected, some having first appeared in ileum or blood. The presence of high graft-versus-host to host-versus-graft clonal ratios in allografts characterized patients with graft-donor T cell macrochimerism.

The table came from immunoSEQ multiplex PCR; TCRdb's copy has only in-frame clones and leaves some out. Of 100,000 to 130,000 clones listed, around 90% are singletons. This CDR3 contains 13 residues. J lost 5 bases, V lost 5 bases, and 3 bases had no gene match. In germline, CDR1 is LNHDA, CDR2 SQIVND (reference sequence). The TCR was taken from a human donor who was the organ donor for an intestinal transplant. The sequencing here drew on unstimulated CD4+ T cells sorted from spleen or lymph node cells, taken before transplant. The chain recombines TRBV19 with TRBJ2-5; 9 positions agree with TRBD1. CDR3 loop: CASSQQGAETQYF. The CDR3 bases are TGTGCCAGTAGTCAACAGGGGGCCGAGACCCAGTACTTC.